The clone carrying this T cell receptor (beta chain) was seen at least ten times. TCRdb redid the calling of the RACE reads with MiXCR, one entry per CDR3 protein. Among about 400,000 distinct CDR3 sequences listed, about 6% were seen once. The record originates from a study of human T cells and chemical hapten exposure. Study as a whole: Upper-back patch tests with 0.01% DPC were read at 6 days.

Documented time point: patch test 2, 6 weeks after DPC sensitization. Treatment noted: therapeutic diphenylcyclopropenone sensitization with weekly scalp DPC. Trimming removed 4 bases from V and 7 bases from J; junction bases left unmatched: 22. Germline CDR1 is MGHRA and CDR2 is YSYEKL. The CDR3 is made up of 19 amino acids. This TCR was recovered from a woman between 18 and 29 years old with alopecia areata. Some clones in this sample may be carry-over from other donors' samples. This sequence joins TRBV4-1 and TRBJ2-1; 7 nucleotides match TRBD2. The sample consisted of whole blood, taken in connection with sensitization to the hapten diphenylcyclopropenone (DPC). CDR3 bases: TGCGCCAGCAGCCGACGAGCGTTGCTTCAGCGGGGAAAGGGAAATGAGCAGTTCTTC. This translates into CASSRRALLQRGKGNEQFF.